The T cell receptor (beta chain) under discussion was sequenced for a study of blood T cell repertoires in COVID-19. Overall study: Sites across the United States, Italy and Spain contributed samples from acute and convalescent COVID-19. The analysed material was cDNA or gDNA that came from T cells, B-cell-depleted T cells, or PBMCs.

Original processing notes: Reference gene primer amplification in the assay estimated nucleated cell counts. Produced via immunoSEQ multiplex PCR; TCRdb's table is partial and in-frame only. V and J calls and clone size are given by that table; D and trimming were obtained from the DNA. The sample carries some 99,000 clones, about 85% recorded once. V trimming: 0 bases; J trimming: 5 bases; junction bases outside the gene matches: 4. The CDR3 consists of 17 residues. Germline V gene sequence: CDR1 SGHRS, CDR2 YFSETQ. The source of this sequence is a man in his 70s with acute or convalescent COVID-19. Sequenced material: peripheral blood. The V gene is TRBV5-1, the J gene TRBJ2-5; 16 positions match TRBD2. The CDR3 here is CASSLEGLAGGRETQYF. In DNA form, the CDR3 reads TGCGCCAGCAGCTTGGAGGGACTAGCGGGGGGGCGCGAGACCCAGTACTTC. The full variable domain, with the rest looked up from reference TRBV5-1 and TRBJ2-5, is KAGVTQTPRYLIKTRGQQVTLSCSPISGHRSVSWYQQTPGQGLQFLFEYFSETQRNKGNFPGRFSGRQFSNSRSEMNVSTLELGDSALYLCASSLEGLAGGRETQYFGPGTRLLVL.